This T cell receptor (beta chain) is drawn from a study of CD8+ T cells in alopecia areata. The wider study: Those patients who were treated received oral tofacitinib, which was given at 5 to 10 mg twice daily for moderate-to-severe alopecia areata. The study, taken as a whole, reports: Compared with normal scalp, lesional scalp had higher clonality and more expanded CD8+ clones.

This clone was seen only once. Its antigen is currently unknown. The CDR3 loop spans 13 amino acids. CDR1 and CDR2 (germline): SQVTM, ANQGSEA. Trimming removed 4 bases from V and 2 bases from J, with 11 bases in between. It was cDNA, reverse transcribed from extracted RNA, that served as the sequencing template. Assay: immunoSEQ multiplex PCR; the TCRdb copy retains only in-frame clones and omits some. This sample has approximately 89,000 clones; about 45% occur once, and the top ten carry under 0.9%. Peripheral blood samples and lesional scalp punch biopsies were obtained from alopecia areata patients.

V and J are TRBV29-1 and TRBJ1-1, with D tentatively TRBD1 (6 bases). The TCR sequence derives from a human donor with alopecia areata. The material sequenced was CD4+ T cells sorted from blood. The DNA for the CDR3 is TGCAGCGTTGCCGGACAGATAAACACTGAAGCTTTCTTT. Translated: CSVAGQINTEAFF.